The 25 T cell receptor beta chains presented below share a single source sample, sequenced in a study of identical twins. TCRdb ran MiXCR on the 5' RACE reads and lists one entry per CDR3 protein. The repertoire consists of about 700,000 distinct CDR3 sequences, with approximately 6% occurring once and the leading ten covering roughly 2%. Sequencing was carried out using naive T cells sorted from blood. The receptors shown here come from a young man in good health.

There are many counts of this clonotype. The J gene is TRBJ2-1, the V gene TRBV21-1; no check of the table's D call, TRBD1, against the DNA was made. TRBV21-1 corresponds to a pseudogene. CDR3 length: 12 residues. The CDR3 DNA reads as TGTGCCAGCAGCAAGGGCAGGGAGGAGCAGTTCTTC. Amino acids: CASSKGREEQFF.

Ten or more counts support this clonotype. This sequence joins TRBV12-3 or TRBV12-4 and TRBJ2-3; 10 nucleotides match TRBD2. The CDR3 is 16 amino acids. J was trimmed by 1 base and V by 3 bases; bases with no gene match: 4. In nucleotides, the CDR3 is TGTGCCAGCAGTTTTATACTAGCGGGACGCACAGATACGCAGTATTTT. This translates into CASSFILAGRTDTQYF.

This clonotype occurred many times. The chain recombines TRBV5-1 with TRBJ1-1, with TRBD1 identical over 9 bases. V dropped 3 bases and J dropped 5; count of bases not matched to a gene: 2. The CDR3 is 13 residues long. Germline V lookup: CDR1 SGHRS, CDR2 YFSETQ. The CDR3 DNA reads TGCGCCAGCAGCTGGGACAGGGATACTGAAGCTTTCTTT. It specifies CASSWDRDTEAFF.

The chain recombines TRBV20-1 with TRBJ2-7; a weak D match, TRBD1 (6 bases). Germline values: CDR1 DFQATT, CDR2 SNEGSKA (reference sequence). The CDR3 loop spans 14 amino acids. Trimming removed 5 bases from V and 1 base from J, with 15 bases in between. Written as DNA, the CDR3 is TGCAGTGCTCTGGGGGCGAGAGGGTCCTACGAGCAGTACTTC. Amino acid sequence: CSALGARGSYEQYF.

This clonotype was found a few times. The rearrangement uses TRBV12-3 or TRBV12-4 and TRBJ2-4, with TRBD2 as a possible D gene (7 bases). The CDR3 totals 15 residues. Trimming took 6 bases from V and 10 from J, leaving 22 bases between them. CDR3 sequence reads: CASSLGGLQGGIQYF. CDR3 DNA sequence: TGTGCCAGCAGCCTGGGGGGGTTACAAGGGGGAATTCAGTACTTC.

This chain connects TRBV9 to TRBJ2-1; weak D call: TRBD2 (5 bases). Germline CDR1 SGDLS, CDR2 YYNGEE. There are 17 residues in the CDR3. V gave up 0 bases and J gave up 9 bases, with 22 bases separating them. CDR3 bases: TGTGCCAGCAGCGTAGCTCCCAGAGGAGGCTTGCAGAGTGAGCAGTTCTTC. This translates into CASSVAPRGGLQSEQFF. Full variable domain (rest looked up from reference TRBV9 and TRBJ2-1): DSGVTQTPKHLITATGQRVTLRCSPRSGDLSVYWYQQSLDQGLQFLIQYYNGEERAKGNILERFSAQQFPDLHSELNLSSLELGDSALYFCASSVAPRGGLQSEQFFGPGTRLTVL.

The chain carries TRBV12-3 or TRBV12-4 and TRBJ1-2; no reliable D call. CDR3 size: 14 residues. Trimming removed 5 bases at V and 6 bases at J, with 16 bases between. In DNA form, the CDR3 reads TGTGCCAGCAGTACAGAGGTTCCAAAAGATGGCTACACCTTC. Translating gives CASSTEVPKDGYTF.

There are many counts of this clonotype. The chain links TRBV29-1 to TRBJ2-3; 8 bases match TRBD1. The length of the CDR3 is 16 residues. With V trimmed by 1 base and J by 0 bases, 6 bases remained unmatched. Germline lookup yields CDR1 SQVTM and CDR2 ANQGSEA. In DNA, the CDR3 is TGCAGCGTTGAAGGCTCCGGGACAGGAAGCACAGATACGCAGTATTTT. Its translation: CSVEGSGTGSTDTQYF.

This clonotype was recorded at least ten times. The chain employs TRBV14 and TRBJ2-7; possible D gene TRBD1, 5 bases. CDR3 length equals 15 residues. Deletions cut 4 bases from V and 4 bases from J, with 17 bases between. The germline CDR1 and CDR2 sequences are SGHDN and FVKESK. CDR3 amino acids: CASSPGLGGAYEQYF. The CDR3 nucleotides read TGTGCCAGCAGCCCCGGATTAGGTGGGGCTTACGAGCAGTACTTC.

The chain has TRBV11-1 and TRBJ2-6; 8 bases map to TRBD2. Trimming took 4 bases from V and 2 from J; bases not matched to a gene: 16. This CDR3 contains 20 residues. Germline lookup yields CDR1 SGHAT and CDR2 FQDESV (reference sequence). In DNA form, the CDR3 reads TGTGCCAGCAGCTCCCCTTTAGCAGCGGGAGTGCCTACTGGGGCCAACGTCCTGACTTTC. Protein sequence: CASSSPLAAGVPTGANVLTF.

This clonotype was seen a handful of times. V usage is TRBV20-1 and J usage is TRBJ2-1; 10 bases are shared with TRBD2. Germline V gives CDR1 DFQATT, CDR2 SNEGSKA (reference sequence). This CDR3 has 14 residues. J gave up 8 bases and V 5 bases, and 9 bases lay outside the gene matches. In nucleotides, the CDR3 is TGCAGTGCTGAGAAAGCGGGAGGGCCCGATGAGCAGTTCTTC. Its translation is CSAEKAGGPDEQFF.

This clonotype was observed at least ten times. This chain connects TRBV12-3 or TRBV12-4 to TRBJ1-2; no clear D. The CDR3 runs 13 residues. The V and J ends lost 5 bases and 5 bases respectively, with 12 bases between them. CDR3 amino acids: CASSHGLEYGYTF. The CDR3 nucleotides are TGTGCCAGCAGTCATGGACTCGAGTATGGCTACACCTTC.

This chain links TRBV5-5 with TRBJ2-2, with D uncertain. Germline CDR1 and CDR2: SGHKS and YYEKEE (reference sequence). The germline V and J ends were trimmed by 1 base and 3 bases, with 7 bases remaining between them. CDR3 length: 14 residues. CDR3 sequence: CASSLIAHTGELFF. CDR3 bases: TGTGCCAGCAGCTTGATAGCCCACACCGGGGAGCTGTTTTTT.

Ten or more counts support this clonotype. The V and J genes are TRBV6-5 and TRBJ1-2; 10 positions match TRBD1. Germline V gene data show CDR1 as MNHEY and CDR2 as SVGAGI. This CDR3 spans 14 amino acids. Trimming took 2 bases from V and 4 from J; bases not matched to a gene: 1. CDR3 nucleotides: TGTGCCAGCAGTTACGGACAGGGGGGCTATGGCTACACCTTC. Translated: CASSYGQGGYGYTF.

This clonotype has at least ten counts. CDR3 sequence reads: CASSSRGGLAGTDTQYF. The CDR3 DNA follows: TGTGCCAGCAGCTCCCGAGGAGGGCTAGCGGGTACAGATACGCAGTATTTT. The V and J genes are TRBV7-9 and TRBJ2-3, with 8 bases that match TRBD2. The CDR3 totals 17 residues. The germline V gene encodes CDR1 SEHNR and CDR2 FQNEAQ (reference sequence). The ends lost 4 bases at V and 3 bases at J; junction bases unmatched: 12. Variable domain in full (rest from reference TRBV7-9 and TRBJ2-3): DTGVSQNPRHKITKRGQNVTFRCDPISEHNRLYWYRQTLGQGPEFLTYFQNEAQLEKSRLLSDRFSAERPKGSFSTLEIQRTEQGDSAMYLCASSSRGGLAGTDTQYFGPGTRLTVL.

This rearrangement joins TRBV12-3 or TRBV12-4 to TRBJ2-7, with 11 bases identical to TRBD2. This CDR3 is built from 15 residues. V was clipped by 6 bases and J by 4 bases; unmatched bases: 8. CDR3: CASSTGLAELYEQYF. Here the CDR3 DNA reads TGTGCCAGCAGCACGGGACTAGCGGAGCTTTACGAGCAGTACTTC.

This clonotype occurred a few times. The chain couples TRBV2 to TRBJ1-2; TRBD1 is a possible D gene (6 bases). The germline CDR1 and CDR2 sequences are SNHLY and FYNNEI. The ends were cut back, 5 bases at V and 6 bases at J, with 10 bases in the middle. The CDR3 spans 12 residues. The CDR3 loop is CASSQNRDGYTF. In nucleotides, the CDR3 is TGTGCCAGCAGTCAAAACAGGGATGGCTACACCTTC.

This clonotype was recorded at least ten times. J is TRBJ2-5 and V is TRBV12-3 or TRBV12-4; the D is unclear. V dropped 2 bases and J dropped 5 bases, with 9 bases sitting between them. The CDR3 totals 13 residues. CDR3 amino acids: CASSLSQLETQYF. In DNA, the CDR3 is TGTGCCAGCAGTTTAAGTCAACTGGAGACCCAGTACTTC.

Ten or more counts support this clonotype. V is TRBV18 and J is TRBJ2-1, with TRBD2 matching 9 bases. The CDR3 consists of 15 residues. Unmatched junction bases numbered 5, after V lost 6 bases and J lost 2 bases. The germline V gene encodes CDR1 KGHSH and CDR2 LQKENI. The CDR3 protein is CASSRGRATYNEQFF. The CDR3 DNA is TGTGCCAGCTCGCGCGGGAGGGCCACCTACAATGAGCAGTTCTTC.

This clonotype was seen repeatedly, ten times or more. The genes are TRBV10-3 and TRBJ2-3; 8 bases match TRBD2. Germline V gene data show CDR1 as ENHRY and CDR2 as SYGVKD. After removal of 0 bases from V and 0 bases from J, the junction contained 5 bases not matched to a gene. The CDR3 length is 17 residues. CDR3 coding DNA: TGTGCCATCAGTGAGTCCCCGGGAGGGTCTAGCACAGATACGCAGTATTTT. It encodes CAISESPGGSSTDTQYF.

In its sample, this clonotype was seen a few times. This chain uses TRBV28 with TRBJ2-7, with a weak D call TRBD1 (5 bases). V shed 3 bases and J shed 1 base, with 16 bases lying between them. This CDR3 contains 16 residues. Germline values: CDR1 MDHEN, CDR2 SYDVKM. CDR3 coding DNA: TGTGCCAGCAGTTTGAGACAAGGGGTGGGGTCCTACGAGCAGTACTTC. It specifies CASSLRQGVGSYEQYF.

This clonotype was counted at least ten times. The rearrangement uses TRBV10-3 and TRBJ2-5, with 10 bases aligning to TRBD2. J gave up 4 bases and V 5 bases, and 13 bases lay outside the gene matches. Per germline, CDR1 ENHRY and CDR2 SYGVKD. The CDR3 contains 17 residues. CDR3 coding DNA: TGTGCCATCAGTTTCGAGAAAGCGGGAGGGGTCGGAGAGACCCAGTACTTC. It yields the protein CAISFEKAGGVGETQYF.

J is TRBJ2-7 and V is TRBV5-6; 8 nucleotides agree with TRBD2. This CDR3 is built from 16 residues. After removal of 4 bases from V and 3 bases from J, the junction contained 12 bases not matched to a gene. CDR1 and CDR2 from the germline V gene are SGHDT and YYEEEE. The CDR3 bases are TGTGCCAGCAGCGGCGGGGGGTTTTCCCCTCTCTACGAGCAGTACTTC. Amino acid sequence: CASSGGGFSPLYEQYF.

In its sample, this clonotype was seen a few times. The CDR3 DNA reads as TGTGCCAGCAGCCAAGATGCAAGCTCTGGAAACACCATATATTTT. Protein product: CASSQDASSGNTIYF. The rearrangement links TRBV3-1 to TRBJ1-3; D is uncertain. The V end lost 0 bases, the J end lost 0 bases, and 6 bases lay between the germline ends. CDR1 is LGHDT and CDR2 is YNNKEL in the germline V gene (reference sequence). The CDR3 extends over 15 amino acids.

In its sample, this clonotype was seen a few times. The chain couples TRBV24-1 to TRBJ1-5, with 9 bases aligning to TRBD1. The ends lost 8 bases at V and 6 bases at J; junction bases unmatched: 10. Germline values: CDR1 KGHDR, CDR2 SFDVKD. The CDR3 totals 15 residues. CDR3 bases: TGTGCCACCAAAGTACAGGGGGCAGGGAGTCAGCCCCAGCATTTT. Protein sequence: CATKVQGAGSQPQHF.